The entry below gives a single T cell receptor beta chain sequence along with its context. This CDR3 region has 16 residues. The germline CDR1 and CDR2 sequences are LGHDT and YNNKEL (reference sequence). V lost 1 base and J lost 0, with 9 bases in between. The data stem from a study of blood T cell repertoires in COVID-19. About the study: COVID-19 samples collected from the United States, Italy and Spain covered acute and convalescent phases.

The authors' processing: Amplification from reference gene primers served as the basis for estimated nucleated cell counts. Data came from immunoSEQ multiplex PCR; TCRdb stores just in-frame clones and leaves some out. The D gene and trimming were derived from the DNA, and the V and J assignments and clone size from that table. The data contain about 39,000 clones, 87% of them seen just once; the ten biggest clones take up around 24%. The chain has TRBV3-1 (or the pseudogene TRBV3-2) and TRBJ2-2, with D perhaps TRBD2 (6 bases). Sequencing used peripheral blood. The receptor's source is a man between 45 and 60 years old with active or convalescent COVID-19. The CDR3 bases are TGTGCCAGCAGCCAAGGAGCGGGCGCGAACACCGGGGAGCTGTTTTTT. This translates into CASSQGAGANTGELFF.